This TCR beta chain is from a study of blood T cell repertoires in COVID-19. At the level of the study: Material from acute and convalescent COVID-19 was sourced from the United States, Italy and Spain. From T cells, B-cell-depleted T cells, or PBMCs came the material, which was cDNA or gDNA.

V was trimmed by 2 bases and J by 3 bases, leaving 7 bases between them. Germline CDR1 is SGHAT and CDR2 is FQNNGV. The CDR3 has 13 amino acids. Authors' methods: From reference gene primer amplification, estimates of nucleated cell counts were derived. Clones were sequenced by immunoSEQ multiplex PCR, and TCRdb holds only the in-frame ones, with some missing. V, J and clone size derive from that table, while D and trimming were established from the DNA sequence. Altogether tens of thousands of clones are present, about nine tenths being singletons, with the ten largest covering approximately 7.3%. This TCR derives from a human donor in a cohort sampled during active COVID-19. The chain has TRBV11-2 and TRBJ1-1; D not certain. Sequenced material: peripheral blood. The CDR3 DNA follows: TGTGCCAGCAGCTTACACAGTGACACTGAAGCTTTCTTT. Its protein is CASSLHSDTEAFF.